A single sample is the source of the 6 T cell receptor beta chains below, sequenced in a study of T cell changes during pregnancy in multiple sclerosis. Clones were read by immunoSEQ multiplex PCR, and TCRdb kept only the in-frame ones, dropping some. Of some 52,000 clones listed, 80% to 95% are singletons. The specimen comprised CD4+ T cells from peripheral blood mononuclear cells, sampled in the third trimester of pregnancy. The receptors derive from a female donor with multiple sclerosis, enrolled in a pregnancy study.

The rearrangement links TRBV5-4 to TRBJ2-7, with 8 bases aligning to TRBD2. Germline V gene lookup returns CDR1 SGHNT and CDR2 YYREEE (reference sequence). Germline trimming cut 3 bases from V and 3 bases from J; bases unmatched to any gene: 8. The CDR3 sequence is 15 residues long. The CDR3 loop reads CASSYPAGANYEQYF. The CDR3 DNA is TGTGCCAGCAGCTACCCAGCGGGGGCCAACTACGAGCAGTACTTC.

This chain connects TRBV5-6 to TRBJ2-7; D is possibly TRBD1 (6 bases). The germline V gene has CDR1 SGHDT and CDR2 YYEEEE. Trimming pared 2 bases from V and 3 bases from J, leaving 9 bases between. The CDR3 has 13 residues. The CDR3 region has the DNA TGTGCCAGCAGCTTAGACAGGTACTACGAGCAGTACTTC. Protein sequence: CASSLDRYYEQYF. The full variable domain, its missing parts supplied by reference TRBV5-6 and TRBJ2-7, is DAGVTQSPTHLIKTRGQQVTLRCSPKSGHDTVSWYQQALGQGPQFIFQYYEEEERQRGNFPDRFSGHQFPNYSSELNVNALLLGDSALYLCASSLDRYYEQYFGPGTRLTVT.

CDR3 coding DNA: TGTGCCAGCAGCTTAGGACTAGCTGCCTTGGAGACCCAGTACTTC. Protein product: CASSLGLAALETQYF. The V call is TRBV11-2, the J call TRBJ2-5; 7 positions match TRBD2. Germline V lookup: CDR1 SGHAT, CDR2 FQNNGV. The V segment lost 1 base and the J segment 5 bases; nucleotides outside the gene matches: 7. The CDR3 extends over 15 amino acids.

J is TRBJ2-5 and V is TRBV7-7; 8 bases are shared with TRBD2. The germline CDR1 and CDR2 sequences are SSHAT and FNYEAQ (reference sequence). The CDR3 totals 15 residues. V lost 5 bases to trimming and J lost 1 base; unmatched junction nucleotides: 6. CDR3 region: CASSPGLAGQETQYF. The CDR3 DNA is TGTGCCAGCAGCCCTGGACTAGCAGGCCAAGAGACCCAGTACTTC. Drawing the rest from reference TRBV7-7 and TRBJ2-5, the complete variable domain is GAGVSQSPRYKVTKRGQDVTLRCDPISSHATLYWYQQALGQGPEFLTYFNYEAQPDKSGLPSDRFSAERPEGSISTLTIQRTEQRDSAMYRCASSPGLAGQETQYFGPGTRLLVL.

This clone showed up just once. This rearrangement joins TRBV9 to TRBJ2-3; 11 nucleotides align to TRBD2. Unmatched junction bases numbered 12, after V lost 5 bases and J lost 7 bases. From germline, CDR1 is SGDLS and CDR2 YYNGEE. This CDR3 has 16 residues. The CDR3 nucleotides are TGTGCCAGCAGTCCTCTAGCGGGGGGCGCGACATATACGCAGTATTTT. Translating it yields CASSPLAGGATYTQYF.

The rearrangement uses TRBV6-5 and TRBJ1-2, with D possibly matching TRBD1 (6 bases). CDR1 and CDR2 (germline): MNHEY, SVGAGI. The CDR3 extends over 13 amino acids. Trimming shortened V by 7 bases and J by 2 bases, and 11 bases separated the two germline ends. CDR3 DNA sequence: TGTGCCAGCACTAGGGGGGGGAACTATGGCTACACCTTC. Its protein product is CASTRGGNYGYTF.